This T cell receptor beta chain originates from a study of blood T cell repertoires in COVID-19. Study in general: Collection of acute and convalescent COVID-19 samples took place in the United States, Italy and Spain.

V lost 4 bases and J lost 4; bases outside the gene matches: 6. Germline V gives CDR1 MDHEN, CDR2 SYDVKM. The CDR3 covers 15 residues. Sequencing used immunoSEQ multiplex PCR; TCRdb keeps in-frame clones, though not all of them. The table includes more than 200,000 clones, roughly 86% detected once. Seattle patients were enrolled while actively infected and followed longitudinally. The receptor was derived from a woman in her sixties with COVID-19, enrolled during active disease. The chain is built from TRBV28 and TRBJ2-7; 11 nucleotides agree with TRBD2. Sequences were obtained from peripheral blood. In nucleotides, the CDR3 is TGTGCCAGCAGTTATAGCGGGAGGGCACGATACGAGCAGTACTTC. This codes for CASSYSGRARYEQYF.